A selection of T cell receptor beta chains follows, all from one sample in a study of cytomegalovirus exposure and HLA in healthy donors. Libraries were prepared by immunoSEQ multiplex PCR; TCRdb keeps only in-frame clonotypes and omits some of them. In the table there are about 140,000 clones, approximately 57% of which are singletons. Sequencing used PBMCs. Source of these receptors: a male donor in good health and CMV-seronegative. The CDR3 runs from the conserved cysteine through the conserved F or W. D genes are given only for firm matches. Only part of the rows carry a size: once, few, many, or a class if the clone is expanded.

j_call	clone_size	d_call	cdr3_length	v_call	cdr3_aa	cdr3_nt
TRBJ1-4	NA	NA	14	TRBV11-2	CASRLSQSLPGLFF	TGTGCCAGCAGGTTGTCACAGAGTCTTCCCGGACTGTTTTTT
TRBJ2-2	NA	TRBD1	15	TRBV15	CATGRTGWYPGELFF	TGTGCCACTGGGAGGACAGGGTGGTATCCCGGGGAGCTGTTTTTT
TRBJ2-3	NA	TRBD2	15	TRBV7-9	CASSSRTSGGDTQYF	TGTGCCAGCAGCTCCAGGACTAGCGGGGGGGATACGCAGTATTTT
TRBJ2-3	few	NA	15	TRBV4-3	CASSQEPGVTDTQYF	TGCGCCAGCAGCCAAGAACCAGGGGTTACAGATACGCAGTATTTT
TRBJ2-3	NA	TRBD1	16	TRBV10-1	CASSDTGGSRTDTQYF	TGCGCCAGCAGTGATACAGGGGGCTCTCGCACAGATACGCAGTATTTT
TRBJ2-1	NA	TRBD1	15	TRBV28	CASSPPGQGTGEQFF	TGTGCCAGCAGCCCCCCGGGACAGGGTACGGGTGAGCAGTTCTTC
TRBJ2-3	NA	NA	16	TRBV9	CASSPMGQSSTDTQYF	TGTGCCAGCAGCCCGATGGGGCAGTCAAGCACAGATACGCAGTATTTT
TRBJ2-2	NA	NA	15	TRBV7-3	CASRIRGSNTGELFF	TGTGCCAGCAGGATACGAGGATCGAACACCGGGGAGCTGTTTTTT
TRBJ1-2	NA	TRBD1	14	TRBV6-5	CASSYSTTGDGYTF	TGTGCCAGCAGTTACTCGACGACAGGGGATGGCTACACCTTC
TRBJ1-5	many	NA	13	TRBV6-6	CASSYSSGQPQHF	TGTGCCAGCAGTTACTCGAGCGGTCAGCCCCAGCATTTT
TRBJ2-3	NA	TRBD1	16	TRBV12-5	CASGIRTGGVTDTQYF	TGTGCTAGTGGTATTAGGACAGGGGGTGTCACAGATACGCAGTATTTT
TRBJ2-2	NA	TRBD1	16	TRBV18	CASSPFSDRGTGELFF	TGTGCCAGCTCACCATTTTCGGACAGGGGAACCGGGGAGCTGTTTTTT
TRBJ1-5	few	NA	13	TRBV30	CACTPAGNQPQHF	TGTGCCTGTACACCGGCGGGCAATCAGCCCCAGCATTTT
TRBJ2-3	NA	TRBD2	17	TRBV7-9	CASPGGGIYPSTDTQYF	TGTGCCAGCCCAGGCGGGGGGATCTATCCTAGCACAGATACGCAGTATTTT
TRBJ2-4	NA	NA	15	TRBV18	CASSPSSLAKNIQYF	TGTGCCAGCTCACCGTCATCACTAGCCAAAAACATTCAGTACTTC
TRBJ2-5	NA	NA	13	TRBV28	CASSSTDPRAQYF	TGTGCCAGCAGTTCGACCGATCCCAGGGCCCAGTACTTC
TRBJ2-1	NA	TRBD1	14	TRBV11-2	CASSSRGQVYEQFF	TGTGCCAGCAGCTCGAGGGGACAGGTTTATGAGCAGTTCTTC
TRBJ2-1	NA	NA	16	TRBV9	CASSVGRGGADYEQFF	TGTGCCAGCAGCGTAGGGAGGGGGGGCGCTGACTATGAGCAGTTCTTC
TRBJ1-4	NA	TRBD1	15	TRBV15	CATSRLDRGSEKLFF	TGTGCCACCAGCCGGCTTGACAGGGGGAGCGAAAAACTGTTTTTT
TRBJ2-6	NA	NA	15	TRBV7-9	CASSLQAAGANVLTF	TGTGCCAGCAGCTTACAGGCTGCTGGGGCCAACGTCCTGACTTTC
TRBJ2-1	NA	NA	12	TRBV30	CAWSPTYNEQFF	TGTGCCTGGAGTCCCACCTACAATGAGCAGTTCTTC
TRBJ2-2	NA	TRBD1	16	TRBV9	CASSVSQRGPIGELFF	TGTGCCAGCAGCGTAAGCCAAAGGGGGCCGATCGGGGAGCTGTTTTTT
TRBJ1-1	once	NA	15	TRBV7-2	CASSLNGQGNTEAFF	TGTGCCAGCAGCTTGAACGGCCAGGGGAACACTGAAGCTTTCTTT
TRBJ1-1	NA	NA	14	TRBV28	CASRKGGENTEAFF	TGTGCCAGCAGAAAGGGGGGGGAGAACACTGAAGCTTTCTTT
TRBJ2-1	NA	TRBD2	18	TRBV9	CASSVGFQRGARGNEQFF	TGTGCCAGCAGCGTAGGGTTCCAGCGGGGGGCTCGGGGTAATGAGCAGTTCTTC
TRBJ1-2	NA	NA	15	TRBV6-1	CASSEAGRASYGYTF	TGTGCCAGCAGTGAAGCTGGCAGGGCCTCCTATGGCTACACCTTC
TRBJ1-2	NA	NA	14	TRBV6-1	CASSLQTGLYGYTF	TGTGCCAGCAGCCTACAGACAGGACTGTATGGCTACACCTTC
TRBJ1-2	few	TRBD1	17	TRBV7-9	CASSLAGGGQAGYGYTF	TGTGCCAGCAGCTTAGCGGGCGGGGGACAGGCTGGTTATGGCTACACCTTC
TRBJ2-5	NA	TRBD1	13	TRBV29-1	CSVWDRERETQYF	TGCAGCGTTTGGGACAGGGAGCGGGAGACCCAGTACTTC
TRBJ1-5	once	NA	13	TRBV7-2	CASSRGSNQPQHF	TGTGCCAGCAGCCGGGGTAGCAATCAGCCCCAGCATTTT
TRBJ2-7	NA	TRBD1	14	TRBV7-6	CASSTRTGSDEQYF	TGTGCCAGCAGCACCCGGACAGGGTCCGACGAGCAGTACTTC
TRBJ1-1	NA	NA	13	TRBV6-1	CASSWSGNTEAFF	TGTGCCAGCAGTTGGTCCGGTAACACTGAAGCTTTCTTT
TRBJ2-5	NA	NA	11	TRBV9	CASSIGETQYF	TGTGCCAGCAGCATCGGAGAGACCCAGTACTTC
TRBJ2-7	NA	NA	14	TRBV11-2	CASRWGGSNYEQYF	TGTGCCAGCAGATGGGGGGGCAGTAACTACGAGCAGTACTTC
TRBJ2-1	NA	NA	12	TRBV7-2	CASSYTSSSQFF	TGTGCCAGCAGCTACACTAGTTCTTCGCAGTTCTTC
TRBJ2-7	NA	NA	15	TRBV28	CASSLTPRQVPEQYF	TGTGCCAGCAGTTTAACCCCTCGGCAGGTCCCCGAGCAGTACTTC
TRBJ2-5	few	NA	17	TRBV4-3	CASSQGHRTAYQETQYF	TGCGCCAGCAGCCAAGGTCATCGGACAGCGTACCAAGAGACCCAGTACTTC
TRBJ2-7	NA	TRBD2	16	TRBV7-9	CASSDDSGTRVHEQYF	TGTGCCAGCAGCGACGATAGCGGGACCCGTGTGCACGAGCAGTACTTC
TRBJ1-5	NA	TRBD1	16	TRBV5-8	CASSVGDRYSNQPQHF	TGTGCCAGCAGCGTGGGGGACAGGTATAGCAATCAGCCCCAGCATTTT
TRBJ2-1	NA	NA	13	TRBV7-9	CASKGPTKDEQFF	TGTGCCAGCAAAGGTCCTACTAAGGATGAGCAGTTCTTC
TRBJ2-7	NA	NA	17	TRBV7-9	CASSRTNRAFKSYEQYF	TGTGCCAGCAGCCGGACTAACCGGGCCTTCAAGTCCTACGAGCAGTACTTC
TRBJ2-7	NA	TRBD2	13	TRBV5-4	CASRLGGSYEQYF	TGTGCCAGCAGGCTGGGCGGGAGCTACGAGCAGTACTTC
TRBJ2-7	NA	NA	13	TRBV18	CASSPPRTYEQYF	TGTGCCAGCTCACCACCCAGGACCTACGAGCAGTACTTC
TRBJ1-4	NA	NA	13	TRBV10-2	CASSDPGGEKLFF	TGCGCCAGCAGTGATCCGGGTGGTGAAAAACTGTTTTTT
TRBJ2-5	NA	TRBD2	15	TRBV2	CASSDILAGGETQYF	TGTGCCAGCAGTGACATTCTAGCGGGGGGAGAGACCCAGTACTTC
TRBJ1-3	NA	NA	16	TRBV5-6	CASSLFAGTAGNTIYF	TGTGCCAGCAGCTTATTCGCGGGAACGGCTGGAAACACCATATATTTT
TRBJ1-1	few	TRBD1	13	TRBV18	CASSPTGGTEAFF	TGTGCCAGCTCTCCGACAGGGGGCACTGAAGCTTTCTTT
TRBJ1-5	once	NA	15	TRBV5-6	CASSLGGGAGQPQHF	TGTGCCAGCAGCTTAGGAGGGGGGGCGGGTCAGCCCCAGCATTTT
TRBJ1-1	NA	NA	15	TRBV7-2	CASSLATRSNTEAFF	TGTGCCAGCAGCTTAGCGACACGGTCGAACACTGAAGCTTTCTTT
TRBJ2-3	NA	TRBD2	16	TRBV9	CASSVGTSGRTDTQYF	TGTGCCAGCAGCGTAGGGACTAGCGGGCGCACAGATACGCAGTATTTT
TRBJ1-1	NA	TRBD1	15	TRBV7-9	CASSLFGTGGTEAFF	TGTGCCAGCAGCTTATTTGGGACAGGGGGCACTGAAGCTTTCTTT
TRBJ1-1	few	NA	13	TRBV30	CAWRGDHNTEAFF	TGTGCCTGGAGGGGCGACCACAACACTGAAGCTTTCTTT
TRBJ1-4	NA	TRBD1	16	TRBV7-6	CASSSQARGLGEKLFF	TGTGCCAGCAGCTCCCAAGCGAGGGGGCTCGGGGAAAAACTGTTTTTT
TRBJ1-1	NA	NA	14	TRBV2	CASRTRHLNTEAFF	TGTGCCAGCAGGACTAGACATTTGAACACTGAAGCTTTCTTT